One and the same sample provided the 18 T cell receptor beta chains below, sequenced in a study of T cell repertoires in cytomegalovirus infection. TCRdb reprocessed the reads via MiXCR and lists one record per CDR3 protein. The profile shows under 850,000 distinct CDR3 sequences, approximately 33% of them singletons. These TCRs are of unknown antigen specificity. The sample consisted of cultured PBMCs, taken from culture after CMV antigen stimulation. The source of these receptors is a human donor in good health (CMV status not recorded). Some clones in this sample may be carry-over from other donors' samples.

This clonotype was observed a few times. The chain carries TRBV28 and TRBJ2-5, with D possibly being TRBD2 (7 bases). Germline assignment: CDR1 MDHEN and CDR2 SYDVKM. With 3 bases removed from V and 2 bases from J, the gap between germline ends came to 16 bases. The CDR3 spans 16 residues. CDR3 protein: CASSFWVRGGQETQYF. In DNA, the CDR3 is TGTGCCAGCAGTTTTTGGGTGAGGGGGGGTCAAGAGACCCAGTACTTC. The whole variable domain, filled in from reference TRBV28 and TRBJ2-5, reads DVKVTQSSRYLVKRTGEKVFLECVQDMDHENMFWYRQDPGLGLRLIYFSYDVKMKEKGDIPEGYSVSREKKERFSLILESASTNQTSMYLCASSFWVRGGQETQYFGPGTRLLVL.

This clonotype was counted a few times. The rearrangement links TRBV20-1 to TRBJ1-6; no reliable D call. The CDR3 consists of 16 residues. The germline V gene has CDR1 DFQATT and CDR2 SNEGSKA (reference sequence). The ends were cut back, 0 bases at V and 5 bases at J, with 14 bases in the middle. In DNA form, the CDR3 reads TGCAGTGCTAGAGATGTTACAACACTCCATAATTCACCCCTCCACTTT. As protein: CSARDVTTLHNSPLHF.

The chain is built from TRBV19 and TRBJ2-3; D call uncertain. The CDR3 has 10 amino acids. CDR1 and CDR2 (germline): LNHDA, SQIVND (reference sequence). Trimming left V 5 bases short and J 7 bases short, with 4 bases between. For the CDR3, the DNA is TGTGCCAGTAGTTTTAATACGCAGTATTTT. The encoded protein is CASSFNTQYF.

This sequence joins TRBV28 and TRBJ2-7; 9 bases match TRBD1. From germline, CDR1 is MDHEN and CDR2 SYDVKM. With V trimmed by 5 bases and J by 7 bases, 18 bases remained unmatched. The CDR3 spans 17 residues. CDR3 sequence reads: CASSKGPRGQGREEQYF. As DNA, the CDR3 is TGTGCCAGCAGTAAGGGACCCCGGGGACAGGGTCGTGAGGAGCAGTACTTC.

This clonotype was observed a handful of times. The chain is built from TRBV15 and TRBJ1-3; D is unresolved. The V end was cut by 2 bases, the J end by 4 bases, with 9 bases between. The CDR3 extends over 14 amino acids. Germline loops: CDR1 LNHNV, CDR2 YYDKDF (reference sequence). The DNA for the CDR3 is TGTGCCACCAGCAGACGGGAGAGCGGAAACACCATATATTTT. The encoded protein is CATSRRESGNTIYF.

V gene TRBV7-2 combines with J gene TRBJ1-3; no reliable D call. This CDR3 spans 16 amino acids. V shed 5 bases and J shed 0 bases, with 14 bases lying between them. Germline V gives CDR1 SGHTA, CDR2 FQGNSA. This CDR3 is CASSRTGFFSGNTIYF. The CDR3 DNA reads as TGTGCCAGCAGCCGAACGGGGTTCTTCTCTGGAAACACCATATATTTT.

In its sample, this clonotype was seen a few times. The chain is built from TRBV28 and TRBJ2-3, with D possibly TRBD2 on 6 matching bases. The CDR3 contains 15 residues. Per germline, CDR1 MDHEN and CDR2 SYDVKM. V lost 9 bases and J lost 0, with 16 bases in between. The CDR3: CARGGRGTSTDTQYF. CDR3 in DNA: TGTGCCAGGGGAGGCCGGGGAACTAGCACAGATACGCAGTATTTT.

This clonotype was found once. The chain recombines TRBV20-1 with TRBJ2-7, with D possibly being TRBD2 (6 bases). The CDR3 loop spans 13 amino acids. Deletions cut 2 bases from V and 2 bases from J, with 10 bases between. The germline V gene has CDR1 DFQATT and CDR2 SNEGSKA (reference sequence). CDR3 sequence reads: CSARNPGAYEQYF. CDR3 nucleotides: TGCAGTGCTAGAAACCCGGGGGCCTACGAGCAGTACTTC.

The J gene is TRBJ2-7, the V gene TRBV12-3 or TRBV12-4; D possibly uses TRBD1 or TRBD2 (7 bases each). Trimming pared 6 bases from V and 3 bases from J, leaving 15 bases between. CDR3 length: 14 amino acids. The CDR3 coding sequence is TGTGCCAGCAGACAAGGGGGCGGGGGCTACGAGCAGTACTTC. Translated: CASRQGGGGYEQYF.

This clonotype has only a few counts. V is TRBV7-8 and J is TRBJ2-3; no firm D call. This CDR3 region has 16 residues. Germline V gene data show CDR1 as SGHVS and CDR2 as FQNEAQ. V gave up 5 bases and J gave up 8 bases, with 23 bases separating them. The CDR3 sequence: CASSSYRALSHGTQYF. CDR3 DNA sequence: TGTGCCAGCAGCAGCTACCGGGCCCTCTCGCACGGTACGCAGTATTTT. Variable domain in full (rest from reference TRBV7-8 and TRBJ2-3): GAGVSQSPRYKVAKRGQDVALRCDPISGHVSLFWYQQALGQGPEFLTYFQNEAQLDKSGLPSDRFFAERPEGSVSTLKIQRTQQEDSAVYLCASSSYRALSHGTQYFGPGTRLTVL.

The chain links TRBV3-1 to TRBJ2-1; tentatively, D is TRBD2 (6 bases). Trimming cost V 2 bases and J 7 bases, with 15 bases left between them. The germline V gene encodes CDR1 LGHDT and CDR2 YNNKEL (reference sequence). The CDR3 is 15 amino acids. The CDR3 sequence: CASSQPLASVNEQFF. CDR3 DNA: TGTGCCAGCAGCCAACCACTAGCTTCGGTTAATGAGCAGTTCTTC.

The table lists this clonotype with a few counts. The chain uses TRBV7-2 and TRBJ2-7; weak D call: TRBD2 (7 bases). Germline loops: CDR1 SGHTA, CDR2 FQGNSA. Trimming pared 1 base from V and 5 bases from J, leaving 15 bases between. CDR3 length equals 15 residues. The CDR3 reads CASSLGGGSGNEQYF. In nucleotides, the CDR3 is TGTGCCAGCAGCTTAGGCGGGGGCAGCGGGAACGAGCAGTACTTC.

Many counts were recorded for this clonotype. V usage is TRBV7-2 and J usage is TRBJ2-5, with TRBD2 as a possible D gene (5 bases). The germline V gene has CDR1 SGHTA and CDR2 FQGNSA. CDR3 length: 14 amino acids. V gave up 1 base and J gave up 4 bases, with 10 bases separating them. Here the CDR3 DNA reads TGTGCCAGCAGCTTAGGCGGGCTTGTAGAGACCCAGTACTTC. It yields the protein CASSLGGLVETQYF.

This rearrangement joins TRBV9 to TRBJ1-2, with 7 positions matching TRBD1. Germline-derived CDR1 and CDR2 are SGDLS and YYNGEE. There are 15 residues in the CDR3. V gave up 3 bases and J gave up 0 bases; unmatched junction bases: 5. The CDR3 here is CASSAGTAANYGYTF. Written as DNA, the CDR3 is TGTGCCAGCAGCGCGGGGACAGCCGCTAACTATGGCTACACCTTC.

This clonotype was observed a handful of times. As DNA, the CDR3 is TGTGCCAGCAGCTTGAGCGGGGGGACCACAGATACGCAGTATTTT. Translating gives CASSLSGGTTDTQYF. This chain links TRBV7-9 with TRBJ2-3; 9 bases match TRBD2. The V gene's germline CDR1 is SEHNR and CDR2 FQNEAQ (reference sequence). The CDR3 is made up of 15 amino acids. The J segment lost 2 bases and the V segment lost 3 bases, leaving 3 bases of the junction unmatched.

The chain joins TRBV6-1 to TRBJ1-3, with 7 nucleotides matching TRBD1. The germline CDR1 and CDR2 sequences are MNHNS and SASEGT. Trimming at V came to 6 bases and at J to 4 bases, leaving 9 bases not matched to a gene. The CDR3 runs 15 residues. The CDR3 loop reads CASRPLGGRGNTIYF. DNA for the CDR3: TGTGCCAGCAGGCCACTAGGGGGCAGGGGAAACACCATATATTTT.

This chain connects TRBV10-3 to TRBJ1-1; 8 bases map to TRBD1. The CDR3 is made up of 14 amino acids. The V gene end was trimmed by 6 bases and the J gene end by 1 base; junction bases not matched to a gene: 4. CDR1 ENHRY and CDR2 SYGVKD come from the germline V gene. The DNA for the CDR3 is TGTGCCATCAGCGCGGGGACAGGGAACACTGAAGCTTTCTTT. Translating gives CAISAGTGNTEAFF.

This chain connects TRBV6-1 to TRBJ2-7; a weak D match, TRBD1 (7 bases). Between the trimmed V and J ends, which lost 2 bases and 4 bases, there was a span of 15 bases. The CDR3 is 15 residues long. Germline-derived CDR1 and CDR2 are MNHNS and SASEGT. CDR3 sequence reads: CASSESAAGGYEQYF. CDR3 nucleotides: TGTGCCAGCAGTGAATCTGCGGCAGGGGGGTACGAGCAGTACTTC.